The 21 T cell receptor beta chains below all came from one sample that was sequenced in a study of identical twins. MiXCR, run by TCRdb on the 5' RACE reads, gives a single entry per CDR3 protein. Of some 1,700,000 distinct CDR3 sequences in the sample, roughly 35% are singletons; the top ten hold over 0.25%. The sample was cord blood. All receptors come from a newborn girl in good health.

This clonotype was recorded at least ten times. The chain couples TRBV12-3 or TRBV12-4 to TRBJ2-1, with D uncertain. V was clipped by 5 bases and J by 4 bases, with 6 bases between them. The CDR3 is 12 residues long. The CDR3 coding sequence is TGTGCCAGCAGTGAACAGTACAATGAGCAGTTCTTC. Its protein product is CASSEQYNEQFF.

The chain is built from TRBV18 and TRBJ1-1; D not resolved. The CDR3 totals 13 residues. V gave up 3 bases and J gave up 6 bases, with 11 bases separating them. Germline lookup yields CDR1 KGHSH and CDR2 LQKENI. DNA for the CDR3: TGTGCCAGCTCACCCCTCCAGGAGGCTGAAGCTTTCTTT. As protein: CASSPLQEAEAFF.

V gene TRBV7-2 combines with J gene TRBJ1-2; maybe TRBD1 (5 bases). V lost 1 base and J 4 bases, leaving 13 bases between the germline ends. Germline CDR1 SGHTA, CDR2 FQGNSA. The CDR3 extends over 15 amino acids. CDR3 sequence reads: CASSLGAGPGYGYTF. The CDR3 DNA is TGTGCCAGCAGCTTAGGGGCAGGGCCAGGCTATGGCTACACCTTC.

This clonotype was counted only a few times. V and J are TRBV3-1 and TRBJ2-1; D is unclear. The CDR3 has 16 amino acids. Per germline, CDR1 LGHDT and CDR2 YNNKEL (reference sequence). V lost 0 bases and J 0 bases, leaving 9 bases between the germline ends. CDR3 in DNA: TGTGCCAGCAGCCAAGATGTGGGAAGCTCCTACAATGAGCAGTTCTTC. Translating gives CASSQDVGSSYNEQFF.

A few counts support this clonotype. The V call is TRBV27, the J call TRBJ2-3, with a weak D call TRBD1 (6 bases). From germline, CDR1 is MNHEY and CDR2 SMNVEV (reference sequence). CDR3 size: 14 residues. V was shortened by 6 bases and J by 5 bases, with 15 bases between the two germline ends. This CDR3 is CASSLAGALDTQYF. As DNA, the CDR3 is TGTGCCAGCAGCCTAGCAGGGGCCTTAGATACGCAGTATTTT.

In the case of this clonotype: Mismatch with germline at one junction end may stem from a read error. The chain carries TRBV6-6 and TRBJ1-2; D gene uncertain. The CDR3 contains 15 residues. Germline-derived CDR1 and CDR2 are MNHNY and SVGAGI (reference sequence). CDR3 nucleotide sequence: TGTGCCAGCAGTACTCCCGGACCCACTAACTGTGGCTACACCTTC. Protein sequence: CASSTPGPTNCGYTF.

This clonotype showed up just a few times. The gene calls are TRBV28 and TRBJ2-1, with TRBD2 identical over 12 bases. The CDR3 contains 15 residues. With V trimmed by 10 bases and J by 7 bases, 11 bases remained unmatched. Looked up from germline, CDR1 is MDHEN and CDR2 is SYDVKM. The CDR3 spells CATISLAGGLNEQFF. The CDR3 region has the DNA TGTGCCACCATCTCCCTAGCGGGAGGGTTGAATGAGCAGTTCTTC.

The V call is TRBV19, the J call TRBJ2-3; 11 bases line up with TRBD2. This CDR3 is 17 amino acids long. Trimming at V came to 6 bases and at J to 1 base, leaving 9 bases not matched to a gene. From germline, CDR1 is LNHDA and CDR2 SQIVND (reference sequence). The CDR3 sequence is CASRSSGGASGTDTQYF. In nucleotides, the CDR3 is TGTGCCAGTAGGAGTAGCGGGGGGGCGTCGGGCACAGATACGCAGTATTTT.

The chain has TRBV20-1 and TRBJ2-7; D unresolved. The CDR3 has 11 residues. Trimming took 3 bases from V and 6 from J, leaving 9 bases between them. In germline, CDR1 is DFQATT, CDR2 SNEGSKA (reference sequence). The CDR3 DNA follows: TGCAGTGCTAGCACGATGAGCGAGCAGTACTTC. Translation: CSASTMSEQYF.

The genes are TRBV6-2 or TRBV6-3 and TRBJ1-5, with a possible D match to TRBD1 (6 bases). CDR1 and CDR2 from the germline V gene are MNHEY and SVGEGT. The V gene lost 6 bases and the J gene lost 3 bases, with 15 bases spanning the gap. The CDR3 covers 15 residues. DNA of the CDR3: TGTGCCAGCAGGTTAGGACAGAGATACAATCAGCCCCAGCATTTT. This gives the protein CASRLGQRYNQPQHF.

This chain connects TRBV6-1 to TRBJ1-6; D unresolved. V was trimmed by 5 bases and J by 7 bases, leaving 9 bases between them. The CDR3 totals 13 residues. CDR1 and CDR2 from the germline V gene are MNHNS and SASEGT. The CDR3 here is CASSLAENSPLHF. For the CDR3, the DNA is TGTGCCAGCAGTTTGGCGGAAAATTCACCCCTCCACTTT.

In nucleotides, the CDR3 is TGTGCCAGCAGTTTTGCGCGGCAGGTGCGAAACACCATATATTTT. This encodes CASSFARQVRNTIYF. V gene TRBV28 combines with J gene TRBJ1-3, with D hard to call. Trimming shortened V by 3 bases and J by 5 bases, and 14 bases separated the two germline ends. CDR3 size: 15 residues. Germline V gene sequence: CDR1 MDHEN, CDR2 SYDVKM.

The chain links TRBV5-1 to TRBJ2-2; D gene uncertain. The germline CDR1 and CDR2 sequences are SGHRS and YFSETQ. The CDR3 is made up of 17 amino acids. V lost 2 bases, J lost 3 bases, and 17 bases lay in between. CDR3 residues: CASSFWFPTWDTGELFF. The CDR3, as DNA: TGCGCCAGCAGCTTCTGGTTTCCGACTTGGGACACCGGGGAGCTGTTTTTT.

As concerns this clonotype: Being one base from a much bigger clone, this may be a read error. This sequence joins TRBV4-2 and TRBJ1-2; D perhaps matches TRBD1 (6 bases). CDR3 length: 16 amino acids. Germline CDR1 is LGHNA and CDR2 is YNFKEQ. The CDR3 loop reads CASSPNAFWTEYDYTF. The CDR3 DNA reads as TGTGCCAGCAGCCCCAACGCGTTTTGGACAGAGTATGACTACACCTTC.

This clonotype was observed many times. V and J are TRBV2 and TRBJ2-5; unclear D gene. The CDR3 runs to 12 residues. Germline lookup yields CDR1 SNHLY and CDR2 FYNNEI. Trimming shortened V by 2 bases and J by 2 bases, and 3 bases separated the two germline ends. CDR3 DNA: TGTGCCAGCAGTGAACTTCAAGAGACCCAGTACTTC. It yields the protein CASSELQETQYF.

The J gene is TRBJ2-5, the V gene TRBV3-1; 7 bases map to TRBD2. The CDR3 loop spans 17 amino acids. V shed 0 bases, J shed 11 bases, and the junction held 18 bases outside the gene matches. CDR1 is LGHDT and CDR2 is YNNKEL in the germline V gene (reference sequence). The CDR3 is CASSQDLGGSLSNEQYF. CDR3 coding DNA: TGTGCCAGCAGCCAAGATCTTGGCGGGAGCTTAAGCAATGAGCAGTACTTC.

This chain connects TRBV29-1 to TRBJ1-2, with 9 bases aligning to TRBD1. The CDR3 is 12 residues long. The junction had 2 bases not matched to a gene; V was cut back by 7 bases and J by 2 bases. The V gene's germline CDR1 is SQVTM and CDR2 ANQGSEA. The chain's CDR3 is CSADRGNYGYTF. The CDR3 DNA sequence: TGCAGCGCCGACAGGGGGAACTATGGCTACACCTTC.

The V and J genes are TRBV28 and TRBJ1-2; a weak D match, TRBD1 (6 bases). Germline loops: CDR1 MDHEN, CDR2 SYDVKM. There are 15 residues in the CDR3. Trimming left V 7 bases short and J 2 bases short, with 17 bases between. In DNA form, the CDR3 reads TGTGCCAGCACGGGGGCAATAGCCAGGAACTATGGCTACACCTTC. It encodes CASTGAIARNYGYTF.

In this sample, this clonotype turned up a few times. The J gene is TRBJ1-5, the V gene TRBV29-1; D unclear. CDR1 and CDR2 (germline): SQVTM, ANQGSEA. CDR3 length: 12 residues. V was cut by 5 bases and J by 6 bases, with 11 bases left in between. Here the CDR3 reads CSVRGEGQPQHF. The CDR3 DNA sequence: TGCAGCGTTCGGGGTGAGGGTCAGCCCCAGCATTTT.

Points on this clonotype: A much larger clone lies one base from this, so it may be a read error. This chain uses TRBV28 with TRBJ2-5; D gene ambiguous. The length of the CDR3 is 12 residues. Germline V gene lookup returns CDR1 MDHEN and CDR2 SYDVKM. Trimming cost V 7 bases and J 5 bases, with 11 bases left between them. The chain's CDR3 is CASIRRQETQYF. CDR3 nucleotide sequence: TGTGCCAGCATCAGGCGCCAGGAGACCCAGTACTTC.

The CDR3 loop is CASSLGLGYYNEQFF. Here the CDR3 DNA reads TGTGCCAGCAGCTTGGGGCTCGGTTACTACAATGAGCAGTTCTTC. The rearrangement joins TRBV7-6 to TRBJ2-1; maybe TRBD1 (5 bases). The V gene lost 3 bases and the J gene lost 3 bases, with 12 bases spanning the gap. The CDR3 totals 15 residues. From germline, CDR1 is SGHVS and CDR2 FNYEAQ.